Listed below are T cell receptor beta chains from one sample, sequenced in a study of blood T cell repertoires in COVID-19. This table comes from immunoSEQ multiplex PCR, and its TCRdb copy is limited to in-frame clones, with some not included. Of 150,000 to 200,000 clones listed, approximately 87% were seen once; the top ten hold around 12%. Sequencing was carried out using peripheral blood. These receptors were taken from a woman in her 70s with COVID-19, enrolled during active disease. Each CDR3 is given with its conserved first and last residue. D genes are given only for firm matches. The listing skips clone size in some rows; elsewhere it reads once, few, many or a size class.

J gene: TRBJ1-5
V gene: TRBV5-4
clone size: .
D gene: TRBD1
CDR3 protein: CASSIYDRANQPQHF
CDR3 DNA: TGTGCCAGCAGCATCTACGACAGGGCCAATCAGCCCCAGCATTTT

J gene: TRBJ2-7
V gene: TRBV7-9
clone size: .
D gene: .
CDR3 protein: CASSLGTVYEQYF
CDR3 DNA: TGTGCCAGCAGCTTAGGCACAGTGTACGAGCAGTACTTC

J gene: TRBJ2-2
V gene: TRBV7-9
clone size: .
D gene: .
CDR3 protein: CASSLLALNTGELFF
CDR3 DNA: TGTGCCAGCAGCTTATTAGCCCTGAACACCGGGGAGCTGTTTTTT

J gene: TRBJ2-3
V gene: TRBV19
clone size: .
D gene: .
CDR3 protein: CASSMAASTDTQYF
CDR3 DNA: TGTGCCAGTAGTATGGCAGCGAGCACAGATACGCAGTATTTT

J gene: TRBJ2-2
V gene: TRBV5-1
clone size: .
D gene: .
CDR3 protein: CASSLIGTSNTGELFF
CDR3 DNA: TGCGCCAGCAGCTTGATTGGGACATCCAACACCGGGGAGCTGTTTTTT

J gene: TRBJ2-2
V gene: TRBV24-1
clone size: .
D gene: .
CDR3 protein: CATSKGLANTGELFF
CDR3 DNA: TGTGCCACCAGTAAAGGTTTAGCTAACACCGGGGAGCTGTTTTTT

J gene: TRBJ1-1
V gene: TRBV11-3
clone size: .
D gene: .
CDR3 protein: CASSFGHETGEAFF
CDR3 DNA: TGTGCCAGCAGCTTTGGGCATGAAACCGGAGAAGCTTTCTTT

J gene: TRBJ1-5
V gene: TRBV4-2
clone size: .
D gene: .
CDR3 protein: CASSQDLQVSRPQHF
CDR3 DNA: TGTGCCAGCAGCCAAGATCTCCAGGTCTCCAGGCCCCAGCATTTT

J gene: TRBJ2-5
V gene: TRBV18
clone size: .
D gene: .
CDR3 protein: CASSPRPPYQETQYF
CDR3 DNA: TGTGCCAGCTCACCCAGGCCACCGTACCAAGAGACCCAGTACTTC

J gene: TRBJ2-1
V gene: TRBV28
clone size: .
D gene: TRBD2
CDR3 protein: CASSGTSGRTSYNEQFF
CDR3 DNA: TGTGCCAGCAGTGGGACTAGCGGGAGGACCTCCTACAATGAGCAGTTCTTC

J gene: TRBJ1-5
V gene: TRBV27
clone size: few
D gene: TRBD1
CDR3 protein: CATRQGERNQPQHF
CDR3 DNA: TGTGCCACCCGACAGGGAGAGCGCAATCAGCCCCAGCATTTT

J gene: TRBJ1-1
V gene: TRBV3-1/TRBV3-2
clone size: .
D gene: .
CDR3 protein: CASSPKTRQVIFEAFF
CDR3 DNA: TGTGCCAGCAGCCCGAAGACCAGGCAAGTTATATTTGAAGCTTTCTTT

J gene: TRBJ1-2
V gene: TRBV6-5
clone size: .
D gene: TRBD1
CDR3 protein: CVSSYSTGQGSGYTF
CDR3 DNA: TGTGTCAGCAGTTACTCGACGGGACAGGGTAGTGGCTACACCTTC

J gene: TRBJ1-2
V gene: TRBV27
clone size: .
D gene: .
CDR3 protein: CASSPPGVGGYTF
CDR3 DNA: TGTGCCAGCTCTCCCCCAGGGGTGGGTGGCTACACCTTC

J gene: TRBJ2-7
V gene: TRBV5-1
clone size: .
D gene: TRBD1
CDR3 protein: CASSLGQGAYEQYF
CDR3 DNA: TGCGCCAGCAGCTTGGGACAGGGAGCCTACGAGCAGTACTTC

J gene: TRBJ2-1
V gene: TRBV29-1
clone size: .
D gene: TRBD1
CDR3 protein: CSVGRGRSSYNEQFF
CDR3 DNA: TGCAGCGTTGGAAGGGGGCGAAGCTCCTACAATGAGCAGTTCTTC

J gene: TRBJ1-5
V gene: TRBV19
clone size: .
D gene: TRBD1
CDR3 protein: CASGQGINQPQHF
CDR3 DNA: TGTGCCAGTGGACAGGGGATCAATCAGCCCCAGCATTTT

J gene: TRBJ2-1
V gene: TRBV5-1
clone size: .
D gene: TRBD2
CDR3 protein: CASSLPSGRVDEQFF
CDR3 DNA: TGCGCCAGCAGCTTACCTAGCGGGAGGGTGGATGAGCAGTTCTTC

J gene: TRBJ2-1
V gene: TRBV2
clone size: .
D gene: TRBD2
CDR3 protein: CARGLSRNEQFF
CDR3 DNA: TGTGCCAGGGGACTAAGTCGGAATGAGCAGTTCTTC

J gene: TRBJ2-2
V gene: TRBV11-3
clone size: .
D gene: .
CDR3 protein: CASSLSGTGELFF
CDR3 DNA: TGTGCCAGCAGCTTATCCGGCACCGGGGAGCTGTTTTTT

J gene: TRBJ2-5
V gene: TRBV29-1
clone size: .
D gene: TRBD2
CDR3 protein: CSVAGLAGAEETQYF
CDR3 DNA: TGCAGCGTTGCTGGGTTAGCGGGTGCCGAAGAGACCCAGTACTTC

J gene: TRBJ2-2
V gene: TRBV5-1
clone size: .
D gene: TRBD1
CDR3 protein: CASGTDRAFAGELFF
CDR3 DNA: TGCGCCAGCGGTACGGACAGGGCCTTCGCCGGGGAGCTGTTTTTT

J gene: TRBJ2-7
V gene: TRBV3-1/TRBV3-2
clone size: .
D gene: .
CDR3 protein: CASRSSGEQYF
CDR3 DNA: TGTGCCAGCAGGTCTAGTGGCGAGCAGTACTTC

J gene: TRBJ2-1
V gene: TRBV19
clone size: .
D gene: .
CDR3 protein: CASSPQSSYNEQFF
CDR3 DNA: TGTGCCAGTAGCCCACAGAGCTCCTACAATGAGCAGTTCTTC

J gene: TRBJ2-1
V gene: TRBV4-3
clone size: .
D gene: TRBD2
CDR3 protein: CASSLGLVSYNEQFF
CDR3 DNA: TGCGCCAGCAGCCTTGGACTAGTGTCCTACAATGAGCAGTTCTTC

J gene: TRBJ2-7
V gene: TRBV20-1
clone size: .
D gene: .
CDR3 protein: CSASPTGYEQYF
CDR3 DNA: TGCAGTGCTAGTCCGACGGGATACGAGCAGTACTTC

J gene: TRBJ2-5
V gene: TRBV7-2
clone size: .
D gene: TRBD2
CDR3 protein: CASSLGGGSLVETQYF
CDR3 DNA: TGTGCCAGCAGCTTAGGGGGCGGGAGTTTGGTCGAGACCCAGTACTTC

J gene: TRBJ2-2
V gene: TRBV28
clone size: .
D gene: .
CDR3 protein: CASSFGTYTGELFF
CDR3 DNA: TGTGCCAGCAGTTTTGGCACGTACACCGGGGAGCTGTTTTTT

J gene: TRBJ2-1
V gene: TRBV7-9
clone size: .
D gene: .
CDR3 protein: CASSLVASYNEQFF
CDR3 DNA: TGTGCCAGCAGCTTAGTGGCCAGTTACAATGAGCAGTTCTTC

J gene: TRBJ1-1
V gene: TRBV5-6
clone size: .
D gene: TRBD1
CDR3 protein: CASSSPVGQGFAEAFF
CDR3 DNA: TGTGCCAGCAGCTCGCCTGTAGGACAGGGGTTCGCTGAAGCTTTCTTT

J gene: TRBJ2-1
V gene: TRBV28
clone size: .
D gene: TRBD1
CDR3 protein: CASSLLGQRDEQFF
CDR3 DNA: TGTGCCAGCAGTTTGTTGGGACAGAGGGATGAGCAGTTCTTC

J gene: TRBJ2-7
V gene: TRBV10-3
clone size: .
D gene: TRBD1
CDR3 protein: CAIREGGQGYEQYF
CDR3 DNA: TGTGCCATCAGGGAAGGGGGACAGGGCTACGAGCAGTACTTC

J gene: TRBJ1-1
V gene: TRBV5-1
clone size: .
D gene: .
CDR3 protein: CASSLGVEGTEAFF
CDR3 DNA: TGCGCCAGCAGCCTGGGGGTAGAGGGCACTGAAGCTTTCTTT

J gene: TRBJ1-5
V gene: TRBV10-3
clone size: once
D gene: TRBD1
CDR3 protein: CAISPGQGVGQPQHF
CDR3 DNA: TGTGCCATCAGCCCGGGACAGGGAGTCGGTCAGCCCCAGCATTTT

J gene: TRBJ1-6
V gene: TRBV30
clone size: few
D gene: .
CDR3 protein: CAIQVLYNSPLHF
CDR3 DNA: TGTGCCATACAGGTCCTCTATAATTCACCCCTCCACTTT

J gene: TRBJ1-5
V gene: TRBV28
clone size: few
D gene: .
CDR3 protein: CASSFDRGGNQPQHF
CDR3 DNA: TGTGCCAGCAGTTTTGATAGGGGTGGCAATCAGCCCCAGCATTTT

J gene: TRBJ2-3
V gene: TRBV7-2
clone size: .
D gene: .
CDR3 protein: CASSFRLETDTQYF
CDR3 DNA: TGTGCCAGCAGCTTTCGACTAGAAACAGATACGCAGTATTTT

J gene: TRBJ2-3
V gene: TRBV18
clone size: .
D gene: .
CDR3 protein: CASSPYSGVVSDTQYF
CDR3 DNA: TGTGCCAGCTCACCCTATTCGGGAGTAGTGTCAGATACGCAGTATTTT

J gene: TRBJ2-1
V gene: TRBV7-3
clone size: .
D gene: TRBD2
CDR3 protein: CASSLASGGYNEQFF
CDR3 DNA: TGTGCCAGCAGCTTAGCCAGCGGGGGGTACAATGAGCAGTTCTTC

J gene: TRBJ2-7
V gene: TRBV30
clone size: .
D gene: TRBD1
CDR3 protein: CAWSGQTGYEQYF
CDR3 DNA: TGTGCCTGGAGTGGGCAGACAGGGTACGAGCAGTACTTC

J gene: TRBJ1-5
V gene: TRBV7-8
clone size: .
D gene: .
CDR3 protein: CASSRANRHSNQPQHF
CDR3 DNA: TGTGCCAGCAGCCGGGCAAACAGGCATAGCAATCAGCCCCAGCATTTT

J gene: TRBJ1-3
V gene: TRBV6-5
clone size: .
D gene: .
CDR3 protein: CASSPGGNTIYF
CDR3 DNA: TGTGCCAGCAGTCCGGGAGGAAACACCATATATTTT